The sample holds many counts of the clone carrying this T cell receptor (beta chain). Its antigen is unidentified. The data are from a study of molecular identifiers for immune sequencing clone quantification. With V trimmed by 8 bases and J by 4 bases, 12 bases remained unmatched. The CDR3 totals 16 residues. CDR1 and CDR2 (germline): MNHEY, SMNVEV (reference sequence). Bulk libraries came from a prior protocol with listed TCR primers. TCRdb called the PCR reads again in MiXCR, with one record for every CDR3 protein. Of around 70,000 distinct CDR3 sequences in the sample, under 20% were seen once. RNA fractions of 10%, 30% or 50% and about 19,000 to 1,100,000 sorted cells were the source of naive CD8 libraries. General study points: Clone sizes could be underestimated for highly expanded clones when identical TCR molecules share a barcode. The study found clones above 20 RNA copies held over 97% of effector molecules and under 1% in naive cells.

The V and J genes are TRBV27 and TRBJ2-3, with 10 bases aligning to TRBD2. The sequence was collected from a human donor in good health. Some libraries in this study had Jurkat cell RNA spiked in. Specimen: naive CD8+ T cells from blood, with Jurkat cell RNA spiked in. Subset meaning: FACS-sorted CD8+CD4-CCR7+CD45RA+ naive T cells. CDR3: CASLPASGRAADTQYF. Written as DNA, the CDR3 is TGTGCCAGCCTCCCGGCCAGCGGGAGGGCCGCAGATACGCAGTATTTT.